The 25 T cell receptor beta chains presented below share a single source sample, sequenced in a study of tumor-infiltrating lymphocytes in localized non-small cell lung cancer. Only in-frame clones appear in the TCRdb table, and some are missing; sequencing was by immunoSEQ multiplex PCR. The sample has around 15,000 clones, around 84% seen once. Sequenced material: uninvolved lung tissue not adjacent to the tumor. All receptors come from a human donor with non-small cell lung cancer.

This rearrangement joins TRBV2 to TRBJ2-5; unclear D gene. Germline CDR1 and CDR2: SNHLY and FYNNEI. The CDR3 has 13 residues. The V end lost 2 bases, the J end lost 0 bases, and 4 bases lay between the germline ends. CDR3 amino acids: CASSEWDQETQYF. Here the CDR3 DNA reads TGTGCCAGCAGTGAATGGGACCAAGAGACCCAGTACTTC.

This clone was recorded once. J is TRBJ1-5 and V is TRBV2; the D gene is possibly TRBD1 (5 bases). The CDR3 is 13 residues long. The germline V and J ends were trimmed by 8 bases and 5 bases, with 13 bases remaining between them. Germline V CDR1 and CDR2: SNHLY, FYNNEI. The CDR3 coding sequence is TGTGCCAGCGTAATCAGGGTCGATCAGCCCCAGCATTTT. Encoded protein: CASVIRVDQPQHF.

The chain recombines TRBV7-9 with TRBJ2-1, with 10 bases that match TRBD2. Trimming took 1 base from V and 12 from J; bases not matched to a gene: 12. This CDR3 spans 16 amino acids. CDR1 and CDR2 (germline): SEHNR, FQNEAQ (reference sequence). The CDR3 DNA reads as TGTGCCAGCAGCTTAGGGGCAACTAGCGGGGAGGGGGGGCAGTTCTTC. It translates to CASSLGATSGEGGQFF.

The chain links TRBV9 to TRBJ2-3; TRBD2 agrees at 9 bases. Per the germline V gene, CDR1 is SGDLS and CDR2 is YYNGEE. J gave up 4 bases and V 8 bases, and 11 bases lay outside the gene matches. The CDR3 is 15 residues long. DNA for the CDR3: TGTGCCAGGAGGGGCGGGAGGGCCGGGGCAGATACGCAGTATTTT. This codes for CARRGGRAGADTQYF.

The chain employs TRBV6-5 and TRBJ1-4, with D possibly being TRBD1 (5 bases). CDR1 and CDR2 from the germline V gene are MNHEY and SVGAGI. CDR3 length: 13 residues. Trimming cost V 5 bases and J 5 bases, with 9 bases left between them. CDR3 loop: CASSTWGNEKLFF. The CDR3 nucleotides read TGTGCCAGCAGTACGTGGGGGAATGAAAAACTGTTTTTT.

In DNA form, the CDR3 reads TGCGCCAGCAGCGCTAGCGGTGCTAGCACAGATACGCAGTATTTT. Protein sequence: CASSASGASTDTQYF. This chain uses TRBV5-1 with TRBJ2-3; 7 nucleotides align to TRBD2. Germline CDR1 SGHRS, CDR2 YFSETQ. The V and J ends lost 4 bases and 0 bases, in that order; junction bases with no gene match: 5. The CDR3 totals 15 residues. Filled out from reference TRBV5-1 and TRBJ2-3, the complete variable domain reads KAGVTQTPRYLIKTRGQQVTLSCSPISGHRSVSWYQQTPGQGLQFLFEYFSETQRNKGNFPGRFSGRQFSNSRSEMNVSTLELGDSALYLCASSASGASTDTQYFGPGTRLTVL.

This chain uses TRBV5-1 with TRBJ1-1, with TRBD1 identical over 11 bases. CDR3 length: 14 residues. CDR1 is SGHRS and CDR2 is YFSETQ in the germline V gene. V lost 4 bases and J lost 6; bases outside the gene matches: 5. This chain's CDR3 is CASSIRDRGAEAFF. The DNA of the CDR3 is TGCGCCAGCAGCATCCGGGACAGGGGGGCTGAAGCTTTCTTT.

This clone has only one observation. The chain employs TRBV19 and TRBJ2-7; maybe TRBD2 (6 bases). Deletions cut 4 bases from V and 0 bases from J, with 13 bases between. Looked up from germline, CDR1 is LNHDA and CDR2 is SQIVND (reference sequence). The length of the CDR3 is 15 residues. Here the CDR3 reads CASSTGLFDSYEQYF. The CDR3 DNA follows: TGTGCCAGTAGTACGGGACTTTTTGACTCCTACGAGCAGTACTTC.

The chain recombines TRBV5-1 with TRBJ2-7; 8 bases are shared with TRBD2. This CDR3 comprises 14 residues. Trimming removed 0 bases from V and 5 bases from J; junction bases left unmatched: 4. In germline, CDR1 is SGHRS, CDR2 YFSETQ. The CDR3 DNA reads TGCGCCAGCAGCTTGGATCCAGCGGGAGACGAGCAGTACTTC. Its translation is CASSLDPAGDEQYF. The complete variable domain, with remaining parts taken from reference TRBV5-1 and TRBJ2-7, reads KAGVTQTPRYLIKTRGQQVTLSCSPISGHRSVSWYQQTPGQGLQFLFEYFSETQRNKGNFPGRFSGRQFSNSRSEMNVSTLELGDSALYLCASSLDPAGDEQYFGPGTRLTVT.

The genes are TRBV10-3 and TRBJ2-1, with D unclear. Germline V gives CDR1 ENHRY, CDR2 SYGVKD. V was clipped by 0 bases and J by 9 bases, with 9 bases between them. The CDR3 sequence is 13 residues long. CDR3 coding DNA: TGTGCCATCAGTGAGTCTGTGGCTGGTGAGCAGTTCTTC. Residues: CAISESVAGEQFF.

The chain has TRBV28 and TRBJ2-7; 9 nucleotides align to TRBD1. The CDR3 consists of 15 residues. V lost 5 bases and J lost 4; bases outside the gene matches: 9. CDR1 MDHEN and CDR2 SYDVKM come from the germline V gene. CDR3 residues: CASSGVGQGKYEQYF. CDR3 DNA: TGTGCCAGCAGTGGGGTGGGACAGGGAAAGTACGAGCAGTACTTC.

This clone was seen a handful of times. The rearrangement joins TRBV19 to TRBJ1-5; 10 bases match TRBD1. V was pared by 7 bases and J by 4 bases, with 13 bases of the junction left unmatched. The CDR3 is made up of 17 amino acids. Germline V CDR1 and CDR2: LNHDA, SQIVND (reference sequence). CDR3 sequence reads: CASTRTGTGVKNQPQHF. The CDR3 DNA is TGTGCCAGTACCCGAACCGGGACAGGGGTTAAGAATCAGCCCCAGCATTTT.

The chain joins TRBV2 to TRBJ2-3, with D possibly matching TRBD2 (6 bases). CDR1 and CDR2 from the germline V gene are SNHLY and FYNNEI. The CDR3 is made up of 15 amino acids. Trimming shortened V by 4 bases and J by 2 bases, and 13 bases separated the two germline ends. This CDR3 reads CASSGGAGSTDTQYF. CDR3 nucleotide sequence: TGTGCCAGCAGTGGGGGAGCGGGCTCCACAGATACGCAGTATTTT.

The chain employs TRBV19 and TRBJ1-2, with D possibly matching TRBD1 (5 bases). Trimming removed 4 bases at V and 4 bases at J, with 7 bases between. The germline gives CDR1 LNHDA, CDR2 SQIVND (reference sequence). The CDR3 covers 12 residues. DNA for the CDR3: TGTGCCAGTAGTAGACAGCTCTATGGCTACACCTTC. As protein: CASSRQLYGYTF.

CDR3 in amino acids: CASSAEQYNEQFF. As DNA, the CDR3 is TGTGCCAGCAGTGCGGAGCAGTACAATGAGCAGTTCTTC. The J gene is TRBJ2-1, the V gene TRBV6-4; D remains ambiguous. Germline CDR1 reads MRHNA; CDR2 reads SNTAGT. CDR3 length: 13 amino acids. Deletions cut 4 bases from V and 4 bases from J, with 8 bases between.

The chain is built from TRBV6-1 and TRBJ2-1; 9 bases agree with TRBD2. V lost 0 bases to trimming and J lost 14 bases; unmatched junction nucleotides: 5. CDR3 size: 13 residues. Germline V gene sequence: CDR1 MNHNS, CDR2 SASEGT. CDR3 nucleotides: TGTGCCAGCAGTGAAGCGCGGGCGGGAGGGAAGTTCTTC. It yields the protein CASSEARAGGKFF.

V and J are TRBV18 and TRBJ2-2, with D possibly TRBD1 on 6 matching bases. Germline-derived CDR1 and CDR2 are KGHSH and LQKENI. V was cut by 6 bases and J by 4 bases, with 12 bases left in between. There are 14 residues in the CDR3. CDR3 bases: TGTGCCAGCTCGATTCAGGGGACCACCGGGGAGCTGTTTTTT. Encoded protein: CASSIQGTTGELFF.

The chain joins TRBV2 to TRBJ2-5, with TRBD2 matching 7 bases. The V gene end was trimmed by 10 bases and the J gene end by 6 bases; junction bases not matched to a gene: 17. Germline V gives CDR1 SNHLY, CDR2 FYNNEI. The CDR3 consists of 15 residues. CDR3 sequence: CAIGSGGGPQKTQYF. CDR3 nucleotide sequence: TGTGCCATCGGAAGTGGGGGAGGGCCTCAGAAGACCCAGTACTTC.

The rearrangement joins TRBV15 to TRBJ2-4; the match to TRBD2 covers 9 bases. With V trimmed by 1 base and J by 8 bases, 6 bases remained unmatched. This CDR3 contains 15 residues. In germline, CDR1 is LNHNV, CDR2 YYDKDF (reference sequence). CDR3 sequence reads: CATSRVSGSGDIQYF. Written as DNA, the CDR3 is TGTGCCACCAGCAGAGTTAGCGGGAGTGGGGACATTCAGTACTTC.

The V call is TRBV19, the J call TRBJ2-3; 12 nucleotides align to TRBD2. There are 15 residues in the CDR3. Trimming at V came to 5 bases and at J to 6 bases, leaving 6 bases not matched to a gene. CDR1 LNHDA and CDR2 SQIVND come from the germline V gene (reference sequence). In DNA form, the CDR3 reads TGTGCCAGTAGTTGGACTAGCGGGAATGTCGATACGCAGTATTTT. This translates into CASSWTSGNVDTQYF.

The chain couples TRBV27 to TRBJ2-1; 10 bases are shared with TRBD2. Trimming took 6 bases from V and 4 from J; bases not matched to a gene: 6. The CDR3 totals 15 residues. Germline V gene data show CDR1 as MNHEY and CDR2 as SMNVEV (reference sequence). CDR3 sequence: CASSLAGGWYNEQFF. As DNA, the CDR3 is TGTGCCAGCAGCTTAGCGGGAGGATGGTACAATGAGCAGTTCTTC.

The J gene is TRBJ2-7, the V gene TRBV29-1, with TRBD2 identical over 9 bases. Germline V gives CDR1 SQVTM, CDR2 ANQGSEA. The ends lost 1 base at V and 3 bases at J; junction bases unmatched: 10. CDR3 length: 16 residues. DNA for the CDR3: TGCAGCGTTGAAGGTCGGGCTAGCGGGGAATTCTACGAGCAGTACTTC. Its protein product is CSVEGRASGEFYEQYF.

This chain connects TRBV7-7 to TRBJ2-1, with 7 bases matching TRBD2. There are 15 residues in the CDR3. V lost 4 bases, J lost 4 bases, and 7 bases stayed unmatched. Germline CDR1 and CDR2: SSHAT and FNYEAQ (reference sequence). DNA for the CDR3: TGTGCCAGCAGCTCCTCGCCTAGCGGTTACAATGAGCAGTTCTTC. This codes for CASSSSPSGYNEQFF.

The chain joins TRBV11-3 to TRBJ2-7; possible D gene TRBD2, 5 bases. There are 15 residues in the CDR3. Between the trimmed V and J ends, which lost 7 bases and 5 bases, there was a span of 21 bases. Germline V lookup: CDR1 SGHNT, CDR2 YENEEA. DNA for the CDR3: TGTGCCAGCACCTCCGTTTTTGATAGCGCGGACGAGCAGTACTTC. Its translation: CASTSVFDSADEQYF.

The rearrangement uses TRBV28 and TRBJ1-1; D not resolved. Trimming took off 7 bases at V and 6 bases at J, with 15 bases between the two ends. From germline, CDR1 is MDHEN and CDR2 SYDVKM. This CDR3 has 13 residues. CDR3 sequence reads: CASTTQGRPEAFF. DNA of the CDR3: TGTGCCAGCACTACTCAAGGCCGTCCTGAAGCTTTCTTT.